Below, 5 T cell receptor beta chains from the same sample are listed, as sequenced in a study of PD-L1 blockade in urothelial cancer. Assay: immunoSEQ multiplex PCR; the TCRdb copy retains only in-frame clones and omits some. Among tens of thousands of clones listed, 70% to 90% were seen once. The sequences come from PBMCs, collected around atezolizumab (anti-PD-L1) treatment. Every receptor here comes from a man aged 60 to 69 with urothelial cancer.

The chain couples TRBV6-6 to TRBJ1-1; D is possibly TRBD1 (6 bases). This CDR3 spans 14 amino acids. Deletions cut 6 bases from V and 4 bases from J, with 15 bases between. The V gene's germline CDR1 is MNHNY and CDR2 SVGAGI (reference sequence). The CDR3 sequence is CASSLQGVGTEAFF. CDR3 nucleotides: TGTGCCAGCAGCCTACAGGGAGTGGGCACTGAAGCTTTCTTT.

The chain links TRBV6-1 to TRBJ2-7, with D tentatively TRBD2 (6 bases). CDR1 is MNHNS, CDR2 SASEGT, per germline. This CDR3 has 16 amino acids. The V gene lost 2 bases and the J gene lost 2 bases, with 16 bases spanning the gap. CDR3 DNA: TGTGCCAGCAGTGAAAGGCGGAGGGGTTCAACCTACGAGCAGTACTTC. It specifies CASSERRRGSTYEQYF.

The chain links TRBV30 to TRBJ2-5, with D hard to call. Germline V gene data show CDR1 as GTSNPN and CDR2 as SVGIG (reference sequence). Trimming cost V 0 bases and J 4 bases, with 9 bases left between them. The CDR3 totals 13 residues. CDR3 sequence (DNA): TGTGCCTGGAGTGTACGGAGACGAGAGACCCAGTACTTC. As protein: CAWSVRRRETQYF.

This chain links TRBV28 with TRBJ2-1; maybe TRBD1 (5 bases). The CDR3 is 12 amino acids. V was trimmed by 2 bases and J by 7 bases, leaving 6 bases between them. CDR1 is MDHEN and CDR2 is SYDVKM in the germline V gene. CDR3 sequence: CASSLPGNEQFF. In nucleotides, the CDR3 is TGTGCCAGCAGTTTACCAGGGAATGAGCAGTTCTTC. Based on the CDR3 plus reference TRBV28 and TRBJ2-1, the full variable domain is DVKVTQSSRYLVKRTGEKVFLECVQDMDHENMFWYRQDPGLGLRLIYFSYDVKMKEKGDIPEGYSVSREKKERFSLILESASTNQTSMYLCASSLPGNEQFFGPGTRLTVL.

This chain connects TRBV28 to TRBJ2-6; 11 bases agree with TRBD1. Germline assignment: CDR1 MDHEN and CDR2 SYDVKM. This CDR3 has 17 residues. Trimming took 5 bases from V and 2 from J; bases not matched to a gene: 5. The DNA for the CDR3 is TGTGCCAGCAGTGGGGACAGGGGGGACGCTGGGGCCAACGTCCTGACTTTC. Its protein is CASSGDRGDAGANVLTF.